This paragraph covers one T cell receptor (beta chain) sequence. Antigen: not known. Library preparation for TCR beta used quantitative 5'-RACE with molecular barcodes. In TCRdb, the 5' RACE reads were re-called with MiXCR into one record per CDR3 protein. The repertoire holds roughly 35,000 distinct CDR3 sequences, with around 15% as singletons. The sample belongs to a study of CD8 T cells in ankylosing spondylitis. Study-wide findings and caveats: Typical of ankylosing spondylitis blood, it appeared, was a TCR beta motif of about eight highly homologous variants. Previous work reported some of these motif variants in the synovial fluid and blood of reactive arthritis.

Germline V gene sequence: CDR1 SQVTM, CDR2 ANQGSEA. Losses at the gene ends were 7 bases for V and 8 bases for J; bases not matched to a gene: 19. The CDR3 length is 15 residues. This rearrangement joins TRBV29-1 to TRBJ1-2, with 7 bases matching TRBD1. Sequencing was carried out using synovial fluid, either unsorted or a sorted T cell fraction (not recorded which). The sequence was collected from a male donor with ankylosing spondylitis. CDR3 sequence (DNA): TGCAGCGGCGCAGAGGGCCTTACAGGGGCGGGGGGCTACACCTTC. Protein product: CSGAEGLTGAGGYTF.